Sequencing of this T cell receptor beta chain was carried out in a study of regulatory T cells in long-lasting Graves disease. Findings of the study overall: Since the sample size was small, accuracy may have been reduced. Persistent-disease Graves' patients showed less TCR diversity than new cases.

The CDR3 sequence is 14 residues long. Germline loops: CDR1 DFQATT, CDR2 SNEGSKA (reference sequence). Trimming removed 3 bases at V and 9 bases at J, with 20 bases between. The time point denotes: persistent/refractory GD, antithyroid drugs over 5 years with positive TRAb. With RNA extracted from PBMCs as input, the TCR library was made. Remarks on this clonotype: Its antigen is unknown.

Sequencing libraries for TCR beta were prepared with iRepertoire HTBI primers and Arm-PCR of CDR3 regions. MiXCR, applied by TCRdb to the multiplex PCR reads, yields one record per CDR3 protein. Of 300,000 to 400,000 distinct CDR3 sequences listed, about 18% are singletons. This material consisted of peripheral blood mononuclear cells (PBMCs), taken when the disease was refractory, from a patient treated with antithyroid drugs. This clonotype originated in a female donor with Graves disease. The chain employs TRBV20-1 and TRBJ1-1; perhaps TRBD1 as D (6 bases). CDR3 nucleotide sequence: TGCAGTGCTAGGGTCGAGTCGGGGGCGTCCCAAGCTTTCTTT. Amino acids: CSARVESGASQAFF.